The 28 T cell receptor beta chains below were found in one sample sequenced in a study of T cells after yellow fever vaccination. TCRdb re-called the 5' RACE reads through MiXCR, storing one row per CDR3 protein. The table has around 300,000 distinct CDR3 sequences, 13% seen once. This specimen consisted of CD4+ T cells sorted from PBMCs, obtained 45 days after the yellow fever booster vaccination. The receptors were gathered from a man in his thirties or forties who received the YFV17D yellow fever vaccine.

Of note for this clonotype: A much larger clone is a single base away; this may be a read error. The chain recombines TRBV12-3 or TRBV12-4 with TRBJ2-7; no clear D. Trimming took 4 bases from V and 2 from J, leaving 6 bases between them. This CDR3 has 12 residues. The CDR3 DNA reads TGTGCCAGCAGTTGGGATACCTACGAGCAGTACTTC. Protein sequence: CASSWDTYEQYF.

This clonotype was seen only a few times. The genes are TRBV28 and TRBJ2-3, with 7 bases matching TRBD2. This CDR3 has 14 residues. The ends lost 7 bases at V and 10 bases at J; junction bases unmatched: 14. The V gene's germline CDR1 is MDHEN and CDR2 SYDVKM. The CDR3 coding sequence is TGTGCCAGCATCCTTGCGGGAGAACGTGGGGCGCAGTATTTT. Protein sequence: CASILAGERGAQYF.

V gene TRBV7-9 combines with J gene TRBJ2-2; 7 bases are shared with TRBD2. This CDR3 is built from 15 residues. Germline values: CDR1 SEHNR, CDR2 FQNEAQ (reference sequence). V lost 2 bases to trimming and J lost 2 bases; unmatched junction nucleotides: 2. The CDR3 nucleotides read TGTGCCAGCAGCTTACAGCGGGAAAACACCGGGGAGCTGTTTTTT. It yields the protein CASSLQRENTGELFF.

The chain combines TRBV29-1 with TRBJ2-6; 7 bases map to TRBD2. V dropped 6 bases and J dropped 1; count of bases not matched to a gene: 0. This CDR3 contains 13 residues. Germline lookup yields CDR1 SQVTM and CDR2 ANQGSEA. The CDR3 region has the DNA TGCAGCGTGGGACTATCTGGGGCCAACGTCCTGACTTTC. It yields the protein CSVGLSGANVLTF.

This sequence joins TRBV7-9 and TRBJ1-5; D remains unclear. Trimming removed 3 bases from V and 4 bases from J, with 10 bases in between. Germline V lookup: CDR1 SEHNR, CDR2 FQNEAQ (reference sequence). The CDR3 consists of 14 residues. CDR3 region: CASSFTGVNQPQHF. CDR3 in DNA: TGTGCCAGCAGCTTCACCGGGGTTAATCAGCCCCAGCATTTT. Based on the CDR3 plus reference TRBV7-9 and TRBJ1-5, the full variable domain is DTGVSQNPRHKITKRGQNVTFRCDPISEHNRLYWYRQTLGQGPEFLTYFQNEAQLEKSRLLSDRFSAERPKGSFSTLEIQRTEQGDSAMYLCASSFTGVNQPQHFGDGTRLSIL.

In this sample, this clonotype turned up a few times. The chain uses TRBV7-8 and TRBJ1-2; 8 bases fit TRBD1. Germline-derived CDR1 and CDR2 are SGHVS and FQNEAQ. This CDR3 has 16 amino acids. V lost 5 bases and J lost 0; bases outside the gene matches: 8. CDR3 sequence: CASSKTGTGTNYGYTF. The CDR3 bases are TGTGCCAGCAGCAAAACCGGGACAGGAACTAACTATGGCTACACCTTC.

This clonotype has a count of ten or more. The chain carries TRBV24-1 and TRBJ2-1, with D possibly TRBD1 on 6 matching bases. The germline V gene encodes CDR1 KGHDR and CDR2 SFDVKD. The CDR3 totals 12 residues. V was pared by 3 bases and J by 8 bases, with 7 bases between. The CDR3 protein is CATSDPGDEQFF. The CDR3 region has the DNA TGTGCCACCAGTGATCCAGGGGATGAGCAGTTCTTC.

In nucleotides, the CDR3 is TGCAGTGGAACAGGCCCCTATGAGCAGTTCTTC. Amino acids: CSGTGPYEQFF. This rearrangement joins TRBV20-1 to TRBJ2-1; TRBD1 might be the D (5 bases). In germline, CDR1 is DFQATT, CDR2 SNEGSKA (reference sequence). CDR3 length: 11 residues. V shed 7 bases and J shed 8 bases, with 12 bases lying between them.

There are many counts of this clonotype. This chain joins TRBV5-6 and TRBJ2-3; 9 bases match TRBD2. V shed 2 bases, J shed 3 bases, and the junction held 4 bases outside the gene matches. The CDR3 covers 15 residues. Germline V CDR1 and CDR2: SGHDT, YYEEEE. As DNA, the CDR3 is TGTGCCAGCAGCTTAGGACTAGCGATGACAGATACGCAGTATTTT. Translating gives CASSLGLAMTDTQYF.

This chain links TRBV29-1 with TRBJ2-3, with 7 bases matching TRBD2. The CDR3 totals 16 residues. The germline V gene encodes CDR1 SQVTM and CDR2 ANQGSEA. The trim removed 6 bases at V and 4 bases at J, leaving 16 bases unmatched. The CDR3, as DNA: TGCAGCGTCCTAAAATATGGGGGAGGGGCAGCAGATACGCAGTATTTT. Its translation: CSVLKYGGGAADTQYF.

This clonotype came up a few times. This rearrangement joins TRBV11-2 to TRBJ2-5, with a weak D call TRBD1 (5 bases). The CDR3 runs to 16 residues. CDR1 is SGHAT and CDR2 is FQNNGV in the germline V gene. V was trimmed by 4 bases and J by 4 bases, leaving 19 bases between them. The CDR3 coding sequence is TGTGCCAGCAGCTCCTATGGCAGGGTCAGTGGAGAGACCCAGTACTTC. Translating gives CASSSYGRVSGETQYF.

The genes are TRBV11-2 and TRBJ2-3; 7 bases align to TRBD1. V shed 1 base and J 0 bases; nucleotides not matched to a gene: 7. The CDR3 consists of 17 residues. Per germline, CDR1 SGHAT and CDR2 FQNNGV. CDR3 loop: CASSLGEGGPSTDTQYF. CDR3 bases: TGTGCCAGCAGCTTAGGGGAAGGGGGCCCTAGCACAGATACGCAGTATTTT.

The rearrangement joins TRBV7-9 to TRBJ1-2; D is unresolved. The CDR3 is made up of 13 amino acids. Germline CDR1 reads SEHNR; CDR2 reads FQNEAQ (reference sequence). Trimming removed 3 bases at V and 6 bases at J, with 11 bases between. The CDR3 DNA is TGTGCCAGCAGCTTCAAGAGTGAGGATGGCTACACCTTC. Translation gives CASSFKSEDGYTF.

In its sample, this clonotype was seen many times. The V gene is TRBV9, the J gene TRBJ1-4; no reliable D call. V shed 0 bases and J shed 6 bases, with 12 bases lying between them. This CDR3 spans 15 amino acids. The germline V gene has CDR1 SGDLS and CDR2 YYNGEE. CDR3: CASSVEGRPDEKLFF. In nucleotides, the CDR3 is TGTGCCAGCAGCGTAGAGGGCCGACCGGATGAAAAACTGTTTTTT.

There are many counts of this clonotype. The chain uses TRBV4-3 and TRBJ2-2, with 8 bases matching TRBD2. With V trimmed by 4 bases and J by 5 bases, 18 bases remained unmatched. CDR3 size: 19 residues. Per germline, CDR1 LGHNA and CDR2 YSLEER. CDR3 nucleotides: TGCGCCAGCAGCCTACAAGGGCTAGCGGGCCTCAGGGGTACCGGGGAGCTGTTTTTT. It specifies CASSLQGLAGLRGTGELFF.

In its sample, this clonotype was seen a few times. The V gene is TRBV29-1, the J gene TRBJ1-5, with D uncertain. Germline CDR1 SQVTM, CDR2 ANQGSEA. The CDR3 spans 12 residues. Trimming took off 7 bases at V and 4 bases at J, with 11 bases between the two ends. CDR3 coding DNA: TGCAGCGCTGGCGACGGTAATCAGCCCCAGCATTTT. This encodes CSAGDGNQPQHF.

This clonotype showed up just a few times. V is TRBV5-1 and J is TRBJ2-5, with TRBD2 identical over 12 bases. Trimming cost V 3 bases and J 1 base; bases outside gene matches: 10. Germline V gene lookup returns CDR1 SGHRS and CDR2 YFSETQ. The CDR3 sequence is 18 residues long. The DNA of the CDR3 is TGCGCCAGCAGCTACGGACTAGCGGGATTGGGGGGCCAAGAGACCCAGTACTTC. As protein: CASSYGLAGLGGQETQYF.

This clonotype was counted many times. The chain joins TRBV7-9 to TRBJ1-4, with D possibly being TRBD1 (6 bases). The CDR3 covers 13 residues. Germline V gene sequence: CDR1 SEHNR, CDR2 FQNEAQ (reference sequence). Trimming removed 5 bases at V and 8 bases at J, with 12 bases between. The DNA for the CDR3 is TGTGCCAGCAGCACGCCCGGGACAGAAAAACTGTTTTTT. Residues: CASSTPGTEKLFF.

This clonotype was observed at least ten times. The V call is TRBV18, the J call TRBJ2-7; D uncertain. The CDR3 loop spans 16 amino acids. Germline V gene sequence: CDR1 KGHSH, CDR2 LQKENI. The V and J ends lost 6 bases and 2 bases respectively, with 20 bases between them. CDR3 sequence reads: CASSLSSTANAYEQYF. CDR3 coding DNA: TGTGCCAGCTCGCTTTCATCTACGGCGAACGCCTACGAGCAGTACTTC.

This clonotype was found a few times. The chain recombines TRBV12-3 or TRBV12-4 with TRBJ2-3, with no clear D. Trimming left V 5 bases short and J 3 bases short, with 0 bases between. The CDR3 loop spans 10 amino acids. CDR3 region: CASSTDTQYF. CDR3 coding DNA: TGTGCCAGCAGTACAGATACGCAGTATTTT.

This clonotype has a count of ten or more. V usage is TRBV5-1 and J usage is TRBJ2-2; TRBD2 is a possible D gene (6 bases). Trimming took off 0 bases at V and 4 bases at J, with 7 bases between the two ends. This CDR3 is 14 amino acids long. Germline CDR1 and CDR2: SGHRS and YFSETQ. CDR3 protein: CASSLGAGTGELFF. The CDR3 coding sequence is TGCGCCAGCAGCTTGGGAGCGGGCACCGGGGAGCTGTTTTTT. Using reference TRBV5-1 and TRBJ2-2 for the parts outside the CDR3, the full variable domain is KAGVTQTPRYLIKTRGQQVTLSCSPISGHRSVSWYQQTPGQGLQFLFEYFSETQRNKGNFPGRFSGRQFSNSRSEMNVSTLELGDSALYLCASSLGAGTGELFFGEGSRLTVL.

The sample holds a few counts of this clonotype. The rearrangement uses TRBV12-3 or TRBV12-4 and TRBJ2-7; TRBD2 might be the D (6 bases). The CDR3 loop spans 14 amino acids. V dropped 6 bases and J dropped 2 bases, with 14 bases sitting between them. The CDR3 DNA sequence: TGTGCCAGCAGCCCCCGGGACTTCCCCTACGAGCAGTACTTC. Its translation is CASSPRDFPYEQYF.

V usage is TRBV5-5 and J usage is TRBJ1-2, with D uncertain. The CDR3 runs to 15 residues. Germline V gene lookup returns CDR1 SGHKS and CDR2 YYEKEE (reference sequence). Trimming removed 7 bases at V and 0 bases at J, with 16 bases between. The DNA for the CDR3 is TGTGCCAGCTCCGGGAACCCCGGGGCTAACTATGGCTACACCTTC. Protein: CASSGNPGANYGYTF.

On this clonotype itself: At one of its ends the junction is not consistent with the germline gene, which may arise from a read error. V and J are TRBV18 and TRBJ2-7; the D gene is possibly TRBD1 (6 bases). CDR1 KGHSH and CDR2 LQKENI come from the germline V gene. CDR3 length equals 12 residues. Written as DNA, the CDR3 is TGTGCCAGCTCACCAGGGGACACACCCTACCGCTTC. This sequence encodes CASSPGDTPYRF.

This clonotype has a handful of counts. The chain is built from TRBV28 and TRBJ2-1; 11 bases line up with TRBD2. The CDR3 extends over 19 amino acids. Germline CDR1 and CDR2: MDHEN and SYDVKM. V gave up 3 bases and J gave up 0 bases; unmatched junction bases: 10. The CDR3, as DNA: TGTGCCAGCAGTTTCCTCAGTAGCGGGAGGGACCGCTCCTACAATGAGCAGTTCTTC. It yields the protein CASSFLSSGRDRSYNEQFF.

Only a few counts were recorded for this clonotype. The V and J genes are TRBV6-1 and TRBJ2-5, with TRBD2 matching 13 bases. CDR3 length equals 16 residues. Unmatched junction bases numbered 5, after V lost 5 bases and J lost 2 bases. Per germline, CDR1 MNHNS and CDR2 SASEGT. The CDR3 DNA reads TGTGCCAGCAGTCCTCCGACTAGCGGGAGGCAAGAGACCCAGTACTTC. It translates to CASSPPTSGRQETQYF.

There are many counts of this clonotype. The rearrangement uses TRBV3-1 and TRBJ2-7; D not certain. Germline lookup yields CDR1 LGHDT and CDR2 YNNKEL (reference sequence). Between the trimmed V and J ends, which lost 2 bases and 3 bases, there was a span of 5 bases. The CDR3 extends over 12 amino acids. The CDR3 reads CASSQRLYEQYF. CDR3 nucleotides: TGTGCCAGCAGCCAACGACTCTACGAGCAGTACTTC.

This clonotype has more than one count but fewer than ten. A much larger clone lies one base from this, so it may be a read error. The chain couples TRBV12-3 or TRBV12-4 to TRBJ1-5; no firm D call. The V end was cut by 3 bases, the J end by 0 bases, with 3 bases between. This CDR3 comprises 13 residues. CDR3 in DNA: TGTGCCAGCAGTTTTAATAGCAATCAGCCCCAGCATTTT. Residues: CASSFNSNQPQHF.